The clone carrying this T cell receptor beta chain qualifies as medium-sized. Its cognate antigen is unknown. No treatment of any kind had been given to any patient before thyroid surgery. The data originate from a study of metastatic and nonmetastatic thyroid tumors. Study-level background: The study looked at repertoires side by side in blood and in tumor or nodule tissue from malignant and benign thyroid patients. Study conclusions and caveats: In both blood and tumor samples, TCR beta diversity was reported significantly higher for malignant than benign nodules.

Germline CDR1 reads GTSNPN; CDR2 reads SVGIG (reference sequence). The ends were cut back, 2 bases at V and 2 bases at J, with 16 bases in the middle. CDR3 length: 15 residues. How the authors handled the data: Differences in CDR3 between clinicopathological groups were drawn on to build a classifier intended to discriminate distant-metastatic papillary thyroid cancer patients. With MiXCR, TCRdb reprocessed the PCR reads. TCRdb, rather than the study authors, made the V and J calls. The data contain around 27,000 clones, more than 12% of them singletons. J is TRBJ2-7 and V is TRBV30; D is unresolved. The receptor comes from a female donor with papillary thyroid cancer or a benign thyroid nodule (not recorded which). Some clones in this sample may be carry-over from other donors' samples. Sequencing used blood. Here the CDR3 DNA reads TGTGCCTGGAGTCCCCCGGCAGTCAAACCCTACGAGCAGTACTTC. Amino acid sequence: CAWSPPAVKPYEQYF.